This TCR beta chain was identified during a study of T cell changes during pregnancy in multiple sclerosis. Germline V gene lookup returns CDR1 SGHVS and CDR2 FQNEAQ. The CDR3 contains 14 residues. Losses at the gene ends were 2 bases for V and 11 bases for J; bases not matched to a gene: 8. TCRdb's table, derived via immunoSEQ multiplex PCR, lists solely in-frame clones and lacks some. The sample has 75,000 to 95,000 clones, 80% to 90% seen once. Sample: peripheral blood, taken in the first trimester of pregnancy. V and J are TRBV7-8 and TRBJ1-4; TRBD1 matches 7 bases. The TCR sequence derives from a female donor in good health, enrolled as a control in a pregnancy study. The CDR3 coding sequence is TGTGCCAGCAGCTTACGGGACAGCATTGAGAAACTGTTTTTT. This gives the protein CASSLRDSIEKLFF.